This T cell receptor (beta chain) was retrieved from a study of shared clonotypes between healthy human individuals (TCRdb year 2020). Concerning the study at large: The cohort included a few men and a couple of women between 18 and 49 years of age. Each donor's leukapheresis produced roughly between roughly 0.85 and 9 billion PBMCs. For each donor, CD4 naive and CD4 memory were each run on three plates, CD8 naive on two plates, and CD8 memory on one plate. The study deeply sequenced blood TCR repertoires of about 5 healthy adults to estimate repertoire size and the extent of clonotype sharing between individuals. To increase sequencing depth and limit assay-specific biases, different laboratories used diverse techniques to prepare libraries and sequence TCR repertoires. The investigation overall reported the following: Only blood was sampled, and tissue TCR repertoires likely differ from those in blood. Even with the large sequencing depth, rarefaction of the sorted-subset datasets indicated that sequencing was incomplete. The small number of donors limited the genetic and exposure-history diversity represented. Across a few donors, around 5% of naive CD4, more than 3% of naive CD8, approximately 2.5% of memory CD4, and over 0.35% of memory CD8 clonotypes were shared. Estimated clonotype richness was generally larger for naive than for memory subsets. Pairwise subsampling led to the expectation that sequencing depth would affect the degree of clonotype sharing among donors. Clonotypes shared by all four sorted-subset donors showed higher generation probabilities than non-shared clonotypes.

With regard to this clone: The target of this receptor is not known. No quality values exist for individual bases; no much larger clone is one base distant.

Using the deep immunoSEQ assay, multiplex PCR amplified TCR CDR3 regions from genomic DNA. Extracted genomic DNA from each cell subset was spread evenly across all wells of several immunoSEQ 96-well plates, with each plate serving as a replicate. For sorted subsets, each replicate PCR was loaded with about 0.2 ug genomic DNA, equivalent to about 30,000 T cell genomes. Purified libraries were measured with a Qubit 3.0 fluorometer, size-checked on a Bioanalyzer 2100, and measured again with the KAPA Library Quantification kit. Every immunoSEQ 96-well plate was sequenced on a dedicated single-read 150-cycle Illumina NextSeq 550 flow cell. The paper's processing steps were these. The immunoSEQ output contained only junctional sequences without quality scores, so filtering could not match that applied to full-length reads. To assign V/J genes and CDR3, sequences were annotated using PyIR, a Python wrapper for IgBLAST v1.9, with IMGT germline references. Reads with weak V/J assignments (E-value above 1e-6), missing CDR3, stop codons, out-of-frame junctions, or ambiguous translated residues were removed. V3J clonotypes were defined as sequences sharing the same inferred V gene, J gene, and CDR3 amino acid sequence. Percentage overlap between repertoires was computed as shared unique clonotypes divided by the size of the smaller repertoire. Repertoire richness was assessed with RTK rarefaction, the Chao1 estimator, and Recon v2.1 estimates of unobserved clonotypes. OLGA was used to compute generation probabilities for all TCRbeta clonotypes that the gDNA method yielded from a few donors. Held by TCRdb, this immuneACCESS table contains in-frame sequences only and omits some clones. Under half of the omission traces to an unresolved V gene where checked; the cause of the rest is unknown. Clone size and V and J calls were adopted from that table, with D and trimming inferred from the DNA. This sample is represented by some 1 million clones; 75% of them were singletons. The ten largest clones add up to approximately 1.5% of the sample.

The donors were healthy, HIV-negative adults with no recently reported acute infections or vaccinations. Every donor was a Caucasian adult living in Nashville, Tennessee, USA. CD4+ T cells were enriched through magnetic negative selection, after which naive cells were positively selected on CD45RA and the remaining negative fraction served as the memory subset. After blood collection by leukapheresis, PBMCs were isolated using Ficoll-Histopaque density gradient centrifugation and then cryopreserved in the vapor phase of liquid nitrogen. Analytical flow cytometry was used to check the purity and quantity of each magnetically sorted T cell population. Genomic DNA was isolated from each sorted fraction and quantified by UV absorbance on a Nanodrop 2000c. Reading the germline V gene (reference sequence) gives CDR1 GTSNPN and CDR2 SVGIG. Between the V and J ends, shortened by 1 base and 0 bases respectively, the junction contains 6 bases. The CDR3, cysteine through phenylalanine, is 13 amino acids long. Here the CDR3 DNA is all that survives: 39 bases in frame from base 1.

Sequencing was done on a sample of memory CD4+ T cells sorted from blood. Per the publication, the cell subset or site label means: CD45RA-negative fraction. This TCR was sampled from a man aged 18 to 35 in good health. The sequence joins TRBV30 to TRBJ1-1; the D gene is unclear. The sequenced DNA is TGTGCCTGGAGTGGGACGATGAACACTGAAGCTTTCTTT. It translates to CAWSGTMNTEAFF.